This T cell receptor (beta chain) came from a study of spatial heterogeneity in lung cancer. Study summary: Detection consistently captured more beta-chain sequences than alpha-chain sequences.

CDR1 and CDR2 from the germline V gene are SGHRS and YFSETQ. Germline trimming cut 0 bases from V and 8 bases from J; bases unmatched to any gene: 6. The CDR3 covers 15 residues. A single record per CDR3 protein comes from TCRdb applying MiXCR to the 5' RACE reads. Here the sample spans roughly 40,000 distinct CDR3 sequences, 6.5% to 8% being singletons. This clonotype was picked up a small number of times. Time point of the sample: sample taken at primary tumor resection. Researchers sequenced whole RNA taken from tumor, nontumor lung or frozen PBMC without sorting. J is TRBJ1-4 and V is TRBV5-1, with 8 bases identical to TRBD1. The sequence derives from a female donor with early-stage non-small cell lung cancer. Specimen: PBMCs, collected at surgery. Here the CDR3 reads CASSLAQGAEEKLFF. The CDR3 DNA reads TGCGCCAGCAGCTTGGCCCAGGGGGCGGAGGAAAAACTGTTTTTT.